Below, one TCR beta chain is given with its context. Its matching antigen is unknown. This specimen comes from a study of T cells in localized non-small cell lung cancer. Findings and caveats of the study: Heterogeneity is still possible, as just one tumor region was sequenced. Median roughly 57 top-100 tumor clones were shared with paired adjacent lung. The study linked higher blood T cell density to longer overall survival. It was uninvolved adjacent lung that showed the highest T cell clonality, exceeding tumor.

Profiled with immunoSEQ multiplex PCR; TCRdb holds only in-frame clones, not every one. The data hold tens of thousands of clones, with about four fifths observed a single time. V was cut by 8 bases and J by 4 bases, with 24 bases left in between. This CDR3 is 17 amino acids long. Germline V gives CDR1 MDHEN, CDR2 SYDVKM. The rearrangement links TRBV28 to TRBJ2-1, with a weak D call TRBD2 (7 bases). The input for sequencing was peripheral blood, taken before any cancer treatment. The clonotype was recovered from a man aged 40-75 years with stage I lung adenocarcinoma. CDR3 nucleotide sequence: TGTGCCAGCCAGTCGCCGTCGGGGGGCGCGGATTACAATGAGCAGTTCTTC. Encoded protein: CASQSPSGGADYNEQFF.